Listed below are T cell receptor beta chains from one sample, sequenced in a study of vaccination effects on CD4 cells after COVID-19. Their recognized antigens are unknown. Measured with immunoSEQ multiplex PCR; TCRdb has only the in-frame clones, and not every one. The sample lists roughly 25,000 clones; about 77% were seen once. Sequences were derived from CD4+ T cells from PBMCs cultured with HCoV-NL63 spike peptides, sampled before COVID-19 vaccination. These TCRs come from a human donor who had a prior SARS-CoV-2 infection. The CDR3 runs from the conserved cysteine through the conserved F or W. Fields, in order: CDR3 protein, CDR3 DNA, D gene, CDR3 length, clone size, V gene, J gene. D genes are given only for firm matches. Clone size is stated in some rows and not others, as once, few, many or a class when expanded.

CASSARSLQETQYF	TGCGCCAGCAGCGCTAGGAGCCTCCAAGAGACCCAGTACTTC	-	14	-	TRBV5-1	TRBJ2-5
CASSFLFGQGGEKLFF	TGTGCCAGCAGCTTTTTGTTTGGTCAGGGTGGCGAAAAACTGTTTTTT	-	16	-	TRBV5-6	TRBJ1-4
CASSFGTNEYGYTF	TGTGCCAGCAGCTTCGGGACAAATGAGTATGGCTACACCTTC	-	14	-	TRBV7-9	TRBJ1-2
CASRRTGSVADTQYF	TGTGCCAGTAGACGTACAGGGTCAGTGGCAGATACGCAGTATTTT	-	15	-	TRBV19	TRBJ2-3
CASSVVAAGANVLTF	TGTGCCAGCAGCGTAGTCGCGGCTGGGGCCAACGTCCTGACTTTC	-	15	-	TRBV9	TRBJ2-6
CAGYRGPYNSPLHF	TGTGCCGGATACAGGGGACCCTATAATTCACCCCTCCACTTT	TRBD1	14	few	TRBV19	TRBJ1-6
CASSSTPVAGALHF	TGTGCCAGCAGTTCGACCCCTGTGGCGGGGGCCCTCCACTTT	-	14	-	TRBV27	TRBJ1-6
CAISEFREETQYF	TGTGCCATCAGTGAGTTCCGGGAAGAGACCCAGTACTTC	-	13	-	TRBV10-3	TRBJ2-5
CASSQEIAREQFF	TGTGCCAGCAGCCAAGAGATTGCGAGGGAGCAGTTCTTC	-	13	-	TRBV14	TRBJ2-1
CASSLKVGGDTEAFF	TGTGCCAGCAGCTTAAAGGTAGGGGGCGACACTGAAGCTTTCTTT	TRBD1	15	-	TRBV7-3	TRBJ1-1
CASSPRQGFIETQYF	TGTGCCAGCTCACCACGACAGGGGTTTATTGAGACCCAGTACTTC	TRBD1	15	-	TRBV18	TRBJ2-5
CASGVTTDTQYF	TGCGCCAGCGGAGTGACCACAGATACGCAGTATTTT	-	12	-	TRBV5-1	TRBJ2-3
CASSPGNYEQYF	TGTGCCAGCAGTCCAGGGAACTACGAGCAGTACTTC	-	12	-	TRBV2	TRBJ2-7
CASSQGILAGVAGETQYF	TGTGCCAGCAGCCAAGGAATACTAGCGGGAGTGGCGGGGGAGACCCAGTACTTC	TRBD2	18	-	TRBV4-2	TRBJ2-5
CASSDRRTSNSPLHF	TGTGCCAGCAGCGACAGGAGGACGAGTAATTCACCCCTCCACTTT	-	15	-	TRBV7-8	TRBJ1-6
CASSPTQTNSYNEQFF	TGTGCCAGTAGTCCGACCCAGACCAACTCCTACAATGAGCAGTTCTTC	-	16	medium-sized	TRBV19	TRBJ2-1
CASSPTGSYNEQFF	TGTGCCAGCAGTCCTACCGGCTCCTACAATGAGCAGTTCTTC	-	14	once	TRBV11-2	TRBJ2-1
CASSFEGALGNQPQHF	TGTGCCAGCAGCTTCGAGGGGGCGCTTGGCAATCAGCCCCAGCATTTT	TRBD1	16	-	TRBV5-5	TRBJ1-5
CASSVQAGESQETQYF	TGTGCCAGCAGCGTACAGGCTGGGGAGTCCCAAGAGACCCAGTACTTC	-	16	once	TRBV9	TRBJ2-5
CASSEGGRGTGELFF	TGTGCCAGCAGTGAAGGGGGGCGGGGGACCGGGGAGCTGTTTTTT	-	15	-	TRBV25-1	TRBJ2-2
CASSYLTMGETQYF	TGTGCCAGCAGTTACCTAACCATGGGCGAGACCCAGTACTTC	-	14	-	TRBV2	TRBJ2-5
CASSFTSGRAGSDTQYF	TGCGCCAGCAGCTTTACTAGCGGGAGGGCTGGGTCAGATACGCAGTATTTT	TRBD2	17	-	TRBV5-1	TRBJ2-3
CASSVARTGSGGYTF	TGTGCCAGCAGTGTTGCCAGGACAGGGTCGGGCGGCTACACCTTC	TRBD1	15	-	TRBV2	TRBJ1-2
CASSSQGDQPQHF	TGTGCCAGTAGTTCGCAGGGAGATCAGCCCCAGCATTTT	-	13	-	TRBV19	TRBJ1-5
CASSPAGITDTQYF	TGTGCCAGCTCACCAGCAGGGATCACAGATACGCAGTATTTT	-	14	-	TRBV18	TRBJ2-3
CAITKGQGAGTDTQYF	TGTGCCATCACCAAAGGACAGGGGGCGGGCACAGATACGCAGTATTTT	TRBD1	16	-	TRBV10-3	TRBJ2-3
CASSPYDVADTGELFF	TGTGCCAGCAGCCCGTATGATGTCGCGGACACCGGGGAGCTGTTTTTT	-	16	-	TRBV7-6	TRBJ2-2
CASSFGWKGTQYF	TGTGCCAGCAGTTTCGGGTGGAAGGGTACGCAGTATTTT	-	13	-	TRBV27	TRBJ2-3
CATSFDPRGSDTQYF	TGTGCCACCAGCTTTGACCCCAGGGGGTCAGATACGCAGTATTTT	TRBD1	15	-	TRBV15	TRBJ2-3
CASSFLTYNSPLHF	TGTGCCAGCAGCTTCCTCACTTATAATTCACCCCTCCACTTT	-	14	-	TRBV5-5	TRBJ1-6
CASSLDGTSDNYEQYF	TGTGCCAGCAGCTTAGACGGGACTAGCGACAACTACGAGCAGTACTTC	TRBD2	16	-	TRBV7-9	TRBJ2-7
CASSLRGGASYNEQFF	TGTGCCAGCAGCTTGCGAGGGGGCGCATCCTACAATGAGCAGTTCTTC	TRBD1	16	-	TRBV7-2	TRBJ2-1
CASSLLGTGDTEAFF	TGCGCCAGCAGCTTGCTTGGGACAGGGGACACTGAAGCTTTCTTT	TRBD1	15	-	TRBV5-1	TRBJ1-1
CASSPTKETQYF	TGTGCCAGCAGTCCCACGAAAGAGACCCAGTACTTC	-	12	-	TRBV6-5	TRBJ2-5
CASSVYVGDTQYF	TGTGCCAGCAGCGTTTATGTGGGAGATACGCAGTATTTT	-	13	-	TRBV9	TRBJ2-3
CASSPVAGGANTGELFF	TGCGCCAGCAGCCCAGTAGCGGGGGGGGCGAACACCGGGGAGCTGTTTTTT	TRBD2	17	-	TRBV5-1	TRBJ2-2
CSASAGQGEKLFF	TGCAGTGCTAGTGCCGGTCAAGGGGAAAAACTGTTTTTT	-	13	-	TRBV20-1	TRBJ1-4
CASSTTQRLGETQYF	TGTGCCAGTAGTACAACCCAACGTCTGGGAGAGACCCAGTACTTC	-	15	-	TRBV19	TRBJ2-5
CASSAGLGGGDTQYF	TGTGCCAGCAGTGCCGGACTAGGTGGTGGGGATACGCAGTATTTT	TRBD2	15	-	TRBV27	TRBJ2-3
CATRLKGLGPSYEQYF	TGTGCCACCAGATTAAAGGGGTTAGGTCCCTCCTACGAGCAGTACTTC	-	16	once	TRBV24-1	TRBJ2-7
CATSPGFSLAGGLGEQFF	TGTGCCACCAGCCCGGGGTTTTCACTAGCGGGAGGTTTGGGTGAGCAGTTCTTC	TRBD2	18	-	TRBV15	TRBJ2-1
CASRDRRQSNEKLFF	TGTGCCAGCAGGGACAGGCGACAATCTAATGAAAAACTGTTTTTT	TRBD1	15	once	TRBV2	TRBJ1-4
CATSRGLAGAEKTQYF	TGTGCCACCAGCAGGGGACTAGCGGGAGCCGAAAAGACCCAGTACTTC	TRBD2	16	-	TRBV15	TRBJ2-5
CASSGRDRAFGYTF	TGTGCCAGCAGCGGCCGGGACAGGGCCTTTGGCTACACCTTC	TRBD1	14	few	TRBV7-2	TRBJ1-2
CASSESRDRRRNEQFF	TGTGCCAGCAGTGAGTCCCGGGACAGACGTCGAAATGAGCAGTTCTTC	TRBD1	16	-	TRBV25-1	TRBJ2-1
CASSLGGENGDEQFF	TGTGCCAGCAGCTTAGGCGGGGAAAATGGCGATGAGCAGTTCTTC	-	15	-	TRBV7-9	TRBJ2-1